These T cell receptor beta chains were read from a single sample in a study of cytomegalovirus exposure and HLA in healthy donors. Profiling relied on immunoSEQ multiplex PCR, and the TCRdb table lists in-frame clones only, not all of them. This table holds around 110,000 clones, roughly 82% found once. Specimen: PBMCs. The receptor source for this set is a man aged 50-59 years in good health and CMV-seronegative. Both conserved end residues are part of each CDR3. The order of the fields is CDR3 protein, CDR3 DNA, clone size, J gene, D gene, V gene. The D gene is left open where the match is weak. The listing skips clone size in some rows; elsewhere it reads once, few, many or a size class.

CDR3: CASSSPLTGVQPQHF; DNA: TGTGCCAGCAGTTCCCCCCTGACAGGGGTTCAGCCCCAGCATTTT; size: .; J: TRBJ1-5; D: TRBD1; V: TRBV28
CDR3: CASSFRASGGSTDTQYF; DNA: TGTGCCAGCAGTTTTAGGGCTAGCGGGGGGAGCACAGATACGCAGTATTTT; size: .; J: TRBJ2-3; D: TRBD2; V: TRBV27
CDR3: CASSPRTGEETQYF; DNA: TGTGCCAGCTCACCACGGACAGGAGAAGAGACCCAGTACTTC; size: .; J: TRBJ2-5; D: TRBD1; V: TRBV18
CDR3: CASSAGTSKNIQYF; DNA: TGTGCCAGCAGTGCCGGGACATCCAAAAACATTCAGTACTTC; size: .; J: TRBJ2-4; D: .; V: TRBV19
CDR3: CASSQEGAIRLSGEQFF; DNA: TGCGCCAGCAGCCAAGAGGGAGCGATCCGGTTGAGTGGTGAGCAGTTCTTC; size: .; J: TRBJ2-1; D: .; V: TRBV4-1
CDR3: CASRGTPTSGNTIYF; DNA: TGTGCCAGCAGAGGGACACCTACCTCTGGAAACACCATATATTTT; size: .; J: TRBJ1-3; D: .; V: TRBV2
CDR3: CASSLALAGVQETQYF; DNA: TGCGCCAGCAGCTTGGCCCTAGCGGGGGTCCAAGAGACCCAGTACTTC; size: .; J: TRBJ2-5; D: TRBD2; V: TRBV5-1
CDR3: CASDPGTAGNTIYF; DNA: TGTGCCAGCGACCCCGGGACAGCTGGAAACACCATATATTTT; size: .; J: TRBJ1-3; D: TRBD1; V: TRBV7-9
CDR3: CASSLGVRGAFF; DNA: TGTGCCAGCAGTTTAGGAGTTAGGGGAGCTTTCTTT; size: few; J: TRBJ1-1; D: .; V: TRBV28
CDR3: CASGQGANTGELFF; DNA: TGTGCCAGCGGCCAGGGGGCGAACACCGGGGAGCTGTTTTTT; size: .; J: TRBJ2-2; D: TRBD1; V: TRBV11-3
CDR3: CASSRAVQETQYF; DNA: TGCGCCAGCAGCCGAGCGGTCCAAGAGACCCAGTACTTC; size: few; J: TRBJ2-5; D: .; V: TRBV4-1
CDR3: CASSYRGSETQYF; DNA: TGTGCCAGCAGTTATCGAGGGAGCGAGACCCAGTACTTC; size: .; J: TRBJ2-5; D: .; V: TRBV6-6
CDR3: CASSFNGNEQFF; DNA: TGCGCCAGCAGCTTTAACGGGAATGAGCAGTTCTTC; size: .; J: TRBJ2-1; D: .; V: TRBV5-1
CDR3: CASSRGTGGWTGELFF; DNA: TGCGCCAGCAGCCGTGGGACAGGGGGTTGGACCGGGGAGCTGTTTTTT; size: few; J: TRBJ2-2; D: TRBD1; V: TRBV4-3
CDR3: CASSSGQGRSLSPLHF; DNA: TGTGCCAGCAGCTCAGGACAGGGTAGGTCCCTTTCACCCCTCCACTTT; size: .; J: TRBJ1-6; D: TRBD1; V: TRBV5-6
CDR3: CASNQGGNSPLHF; DNA: TGCGCCAGCAACCAGGGAGGAAATTCACCCCTCCACTTT; size: .; J: TRBJ1-6; D: .; V: TRBV10-1